The 5 T cell receptor beta chains below were found in one sample sequenced in a study of T cells in Graves' hyperthyroidism and ophthalmopathy. Amplified TCR beta CDR3 regions came from RNA transcripts. In the first-round RT-PCR of the TCR CDR3, the HTBI primer set was used. MiXCR, applied by TCRdb to the multiplex PCR reads, yields one record per CDR3 protein. The sample lists 240,000 or so distinct CDR3 sequences, about 15% occurring once. Sequenced input: blood. The receptors derive from a woman aged 18 to 35 with Graves' ophthalmopathy.

This clonotype was detected many times. The chain carries TRBV6-7 and TRBJ2-7, with D unresolved. TRBV6-7 is treated as an ORF (open reading frame) with a function not yet certain. The germline V and J ends were trimmed by 0 bases and 0 bases, with 9 bases remaining between them. CDR3 length: 15 residues. The CDR3 nucleotides read TGTGCCAGCAGTTACTCAAACAGTTTCTCCTACGAGCAGTACTTC. Translation gives CASSYSNSFSYEQYF.

This clonotype was seen many times. The chain employs TRBV20-1 and TRBJ2-7, with 7 positions matching TRBD2. CDR1 and CDR2 from the germline V gene are DFQATT and SNEGSKA (reference sequence). This CDR3 has 13 amino acids. Trimming took 6 bases from V and 2 from J; bases not matched to a gene: 7. CDR3: CSATGGGTYEQYF. CDR3 in DNA: TGCAGTGCCACCGGCGGGGGAACCTACGAGCAGTACTTC.

There are many counts of this clonotype. The chain combines TRBV13 with TRBJ2-1, with 9 bases fitting TRBD1. The germline V gene encodes CDR1 PRHDT and CDR2 FYEKMQ (reference sequence). The junction had 12 bases not matched to a gene; V was cut back by 3 bases and J by 9 bases. This CDR3 has 16 residues. The CDR3 sequence is CASSFNPGTGHSEQFF. CDR3 DNA: TGTGCCAGCAGCTTCAATCCCGGGACAGGGCATTCTGAGCAGTTCTTC.

There are many counts of this clonotype. The chain joins TRBV28 to TRBJ1-4, with 7 bases that match TRBD1. The CDR3 extends over 16 amino acids. The junction had 6 bases not matched to a gene; V was cut back by 2 bases and J by 3 bases. Looked up from germline, CDR1 is MDHEN and CDR2 is SYDVKM. CDR3 protein: CASSLIRGSANEKLFF. The DNA for the CDR3 is TGTGCCAGCAGTTTAATCAGGGGGAGTGCTAATGAAAAACTGTTTTTT.

The genes are TRBV14 and TRBJ2-2, with 9 nucleotides matching TRBD2. The length of the CDR3 is 16 residues. Germline V gene lookup returns CDR1 SGHDN and CDR2 FVKESK. Unmatched junction bases numbered 8, after V lost 5 bases and J lost 4 bases. The CDR3 region has the DNA TGTGCCAGCAGCGAATTTAGCGGGAGTTTCACCGGGGAGCTGTTTTTT. This codes for CASSEFSGSFTGELFF. Variable domain in full (rest from reference TRBV14 and TRBJ2-2): EAGVTQFPSHSVIEKGQTVTLRCDPISGHDNLYWYRRVMGKEIKFLLHFVKESKQDESGMPNNRFLAERTGGTYSTLKVQPAELEDSGVYFCASSEFSGSFTGELFFGEGSRLTVL.